Listed below are T cell receptor beta chains from one sample, sequenced in a study of blood T cell repertoires in COVID-19. Assay: immunoSEQ multiplex PCR; the TCRdb copy retains only in-frame clones and omits some. The data show about 360,000 clones, nearly 90% seen once. Sequencing input: PBMCs or T cells enriched from blood (not recorded which). The receptor set was obtained from a woman between 35 and 50 years old with acute COVID-19. The CDR3 runs from the conserved cysteine through the conserved F or W. A D gene is named only where the DNA matches it firmly. The size entry is marked missing in some rows and otherwise reads once, few, many or a size class.

NA | TRBJ2-5 | TRBD1 | TRBV3-1/TRBV3-2 | 17 | TGTGCCAGCAGCCAAGAAGGGGGCAGGATGGGGCAAGAGACCCAGTACTTC | CASSQEGGRMGQETQYF
NA | TRBJ1-1 | TRBD1 | TRBV12-5 | 14 | TGTGCTAGTGGTTCGACAGGGTATAGGGGTGAAGCTTTCTTT | CASGSTGYRGEAFF
NA | TRBJ1-2 | TRBD1 | TRBV6-5 | 13 | TGTGCCAGCACCGGGACAGATAACTATGGCTACACCTTC | CASTGTDNYGYTF
NA | TRBJ1-3 | NA | TRBV25-1 | 15 | TGTGCCAGCAGTGATATGGGAGGGGGAAGAAACACCATATATTTT | CASSDMGGGRNTIYF
NA | TRBJ1-2 | NA | TRBV5-1 | 13 | TGCGCCAGCAGCTTGATAGAACAGGCTGGCTACACCTTC | CASSLIEQAGYTF
NA | TRBJ1-2 | NA | TRBV29-1 | 12 | TGCAGCGTTGACAGGGTTTCAGGCGGCTACACCTTC | CSVDRVSGGYTF
NA | TRBJ1-5 | NA | TRBV18 | 15 | TGTGCCAGCTCACCACCTGGGGGGAAGGCTCAGCCCCAGCATTTT | CASSPPGGKAQPQHF
NA | TRBJ2-1 | TRBD1 | TRBV9 | 15 | TGTGCCAGCAGCGCTTTGGGACAGCTATACAATGAGCAGTTCTTC | CASSALGQLYNEQFF
NA | TRBJ1-5 | NA | TRBV6-5 | 14 | TGTGCCAGCAGTTACTCTCAGGGGAACCAGCCCCAGCATTTT | CASSYSQGNQPQHF
NA | TRBJ2-3 | NA | TRBV12-5 | 13 | TGTGCTAGTGGCTTTCCGGGGACAGATACGCAGTATTTT | CASGFPGTDTQYF
NA | TRBJ2-3 | TRBD2 | TRBV2 | 14 | TGTGCCAGCAGTTCGGGACTAGGCACAGATACGCAGTATTTT | CASSSGLGTDTQYF
NA | TRBJ1-2 | NA | TRBV27 | 14 | TGTGCCAGCAGTTTAGCTGGGGGCGTCGCTGGCTACACCTTC | CASSLAGGVAGYTF
NA | TRBJ2-3 | TRBD2 | TRBV12-5 | 19 | TGTGCTAGTGGTTTGGTACTGTGGACAGCGGGGGTGCAGGTGGATACGCAGTATTTT | CASGLVLWTAGVQVDTQYF
NA | TRBJ2-1 | TRBD2 | TRBV5-6 | 16 | TGTGCCAGCAGCTTGCTGTCCATCGGGGGGTACAATGAGCAGTTCTTC | CASSLLSIGGYNEQFF
NA | TRBJ2-1 | NA | TRBV5-5 | 12 | TGTGCCAGCAGCTTGGCTGACAATGAGCAGTTCTTC | CASSLADNEQFF
NA | TRBJ2-1 | NA | TRBV27 | 13 | TGTGCCAGCAGTTTTCGGGGGAGGAATGAGCAGTTCTTC | CASSFRGRNEQFF
NA | TRBJ1-6 | NA | TRBV19 | 15 | TGTGCCAGTAGAAACCAGGGCATTCCAAATTCACCCCTCCACTTT | CASRNQGIPNSPLHF
NA | TRBJ2-2 | NA | TRBV6-5 | 15 | TGTGCCAGCAGTTACATGGCAATGGGGCGGGGGGAGCTGTTTTTT | CASSYMAMGRGELFF
NA | TRBJ2-5 | NA | TRBV7-6 | 15 | TGTGCCAGCAGCTTAGCCCCGGGGGTCCAAGAGACCCAGTACTTC | CASSLAPGVQETQYF
NA | TRBJ2-1 | TRBD1 | TRBV6-5 | 14 | TGTGCCAGCAGTCTACGGGACAGGGGGAATGAGCAGTTCTTC | CASSLRDRGNEQFF
NA | TRBJ2-1 | TRBD2 | TRBV6-5 | 16 | TGTGCCAGCAGGTACGGACTAGCGGGGGGTGTCAATGAGCAGTTCTTC | CASRYGLAGGVNEQFF
NA | TRBJ2-1 | TRBD2 | TRBV9 | 16 | TGTGCCAGCAGCGTAGGTGTAGCGGGGGCCCTAAATGAGCAGTTCTTC | CASSVGVAGALNEQFF
NA | TRBJ2-3 | NA | TRBV12-5 | 17 | TGTGCTAGTGGTTTGGTACTAGACGGGCGTCTCACAGATACGCAGTATTTT | CASGLVLDGRLTDTQYF
NA | TRBJ2-1 | TRBD1 | TRBV5-4 | 12 | TGTGCCAGCAGGAGGGGGCCTAATGAGCAGTTCTTC | CASRRGPNEQFF
NA | TRBJ2-2 | TRBD1 | TRBV15 | 16 | TGTGCCACCAGCATCGACAGGGGGCGGTGGTCCGGGGAGCTGTTTTTT | CATSIDRGRWSGELFF
NA | TRBJ2-5 | NA | TRBV14 | 15 | TGTGCCAGCAGCCAATACGGGGGGCTTGGAGAGACCCAGTACTTC | CASSQYGGLGETQYF
NA | TRBJ2-7 | TRBD1 | TRBV30 | 16 | TGTGCCTGGAGCCGAGTCGTCCCCGGGACAGCCTACGAGCAGTACTTC | CAWSRVVPGTAYEQYF
NA | TRBJ1-1 | TRBD1 | TRBV11-2 | 17 | TGTGCCAGCAGCTTAGTTAAATGGTCCAGGGGGATGACTGAAGCTTTCTTT | CASSLVKWSRGMTEAFF
NA | TRBJ1-1 | NA | TRBV12-5 | 13 | TGTGCTAGTGTTCTAGACGGAAACACTGAAGCTTTCTTT | CASVLDGNTEAFF
NA | TRBJ2-7 | TRBD1 | TRBV5-4 | 15 | TGTGCCAGCAGCTTGGTGGGGACAGGGTCCCACGAGCAGTACTTC | CASSLVGTGSHEQYF
NA | TRBJ1-4 | NA | TRBV13 | 15 | TGTGCCAGCAGCTTGAGGCTTCGGACTAATGAAAAACTGTTTTTT | CASSLRLRTNEKLFF
NA | TRBJ1-1 | NA | TRBV12-3/TRBV12-4 | 11 | TGTGCCAGCAGTCGGGGGGCTGAAGCTTTCTTT | CASSRGAEAFF
NA | TRBJ1-2 | NA | TRBV2 | 14 | TGTGCCAGCAGTGATGGACAGAACAAAGGGGGCTACACCTTC | CASSDGQNKGGYTF
NA | TRBJ2-1 | TRBD1 | TRBV5-1 | 15 | TGCGCCAGCAGCTTGGGACAGGGGGATTACAATGAGCAGTTCTTC | CASSLGQGDYNEQFF
once | TRBJ1-6 | TRBD1 | TRBV4-1 | 19 | TGCGCCAGCAGCCAAACAACCGATCTAGGGACAGGGGATAATTCACCCCTCCACTTT | CASSQTTDLGTGDNSPLHF
NA | TRBJ2-3 | TRBD2 | TRBV27 | 16 | TGTGCCAGCAGTTCCCCCGGGACTAGCGGGACAGATACGCAGTATTTT | CASSSPGTSGTDTQYF
NA | TRBJ2-7 | TRBD2 | TRBV5-4 | 14 | TGTGCCAGCAGCGAGCCAAGCGGGACTACCGAGCAGTACTTC | CASSEPSGTTEQYF
few | TRBJ2-7 | TRBD1 | TRBV6-5 | 15 | TGTGCCAGCAGACCCACAGGGGTATGGTCCTACGAGCAGTACTTC | CASRPTGVWSYEQYF
NA | TRBJ2-7 | TRBD1 | TRBV12-3/TRBV12-4 | 13 | TGTGCTATATCCGGACAGGGGAGGAACGAGCAGTACTTC | CAISGQGRNEQYF
NA | TRBJ1-1 | NA | TRBV7-9 | 15 | TGTGCCAGCAGCCTCGTTGGGCAGGTGCACGGTGAAGCTTTCTTT | CASSLVGQVHGEAFF
NA | TRBJ2-7 | NA | TRBV30 | 13 | TGTGCCTGGAGTGTATCGCAGGCCAGCGAGCAGTACTTC | CAWSVSQASEQYF
NA | TRBJ2-2 | NA | TRBV14 | 16 | TGTGCCAGCAGCCAAATTGGCTTTCGGGTCACCGGGGAGCTGTTTTTT | CASSQIGFRVTGELFF
NA | TRBJ2-7 | NA | TRBV5-1 | 15 | TGCGCCAGCAGCCCAGGGGCAGCTCAGGTAGGCGAGCAGTACTTC | CASSPGAAQVGEQYF
NA | TRBJ1-5 | NA | TRBV9 | 14 | TGTGCCAGCAGCGTCGGGGATAGCAATCAGCCCCAGCATTTT | CASSVGDSNQPQHF
NA | TRBJ2-5 | NA | TRBV3-1/TRBV3-2 | 16 | TGTGCCAGCAGCCAACTACGGGCCGCGGGGACAGAGACCCAGTACTTC | CASSQLRAAGTETQYF